This TCR beta chain was retrieved from a study of OX40 agonist ivuxolimab in advanced cancers. In the study overall: Ivuxolimab was a fully human IgG2 agonistic monoclonal antibody targeting the costimulatory receptor OX40 (CD134). Intravenous ivuxolimab was administered to patients every 2 weeks at six dose levels: 0.01, 0.1, 0.3, 1.5, 3 and 10 mg/kg. Among the approximately 54 dose-escalation patients, around 20 had hepatocellular carcinoma, approximately 15 melanoma, 9 renal cell carcinoma and 9 head and neck cancer. A male proportion of approximately 83% and a mean age of approximately 61 years, ranging from 23 to 79, were recorded for the dose-escalation cohort. Patients were allowed to have had prior anti-PD-1, anti-PD-L1 or anti-CTLA-4 therapy, and approximately 39% of the dose-escalation patients had been treated with checkpoint inhibitors. Three dose-escalation patients achieved partial responses, one with hepatocellular carcinoma and two with cutaneous melanoma. The purpose of peripheral TCRbeta sequencing was to test whether ivuxolimab changed TCR sequence diversity and led to clonal T-cell expansion. The monotherapy dose-escalation portion (N = 52 patients) of the phase I ivuxolimab trial is reported in the paper.

General study outcomes and caveats: Low levels of normalized T-cell clonal expansion were also shown by some nonresponding patients. After ivuxolimab, expanded clones were on average more numerous among CD8+ T cells than among CD4+ T cells. At doses from 0.1 to 3.0 mg/kg, clonal expansion was seen in both CD4+ and CD8+ blood T cells between baseline and week 6. In partial responders in the 0.1-3.0 mg/kg groups, normalized peripheral clonal expansion was found to be among the lowest, especially among CD8+ T cells. Antigen specificity was not determined for the clonally expanded peripheral T cells.

As for this clone: The antigen this receptor binds is unknown. Base qualities are not provided; no much larger clone lies one nucleotide away.

Patients with autoimmune disease history or receiving systemic immunosuppression were excluded from the trial. Peripheral blood for TCR sequencing was drawn from every dose cohort at baseline, at cycle 4 day 1 and at cycle 7 day 1. Samples were obtained from an open-label, multicenter, first-in-human phase I dose-escalation trial of ivuxolimab. Adults with locally advanced or metastatic melanoma, renal cell carcinoma, hepatocellular carcinoma or head and neck squamous cell carcinoma were enrolled in the trial. Before TCR sequencing, CD4+ T cells and CD8+ T cells were sorted from peripheral blood as separate populations. For sequencing of the TCRbeta CDR3 region, genomic DNA was extracted from the sorted cells. TCRbeta CDR3 regions were sequenced using the immunoSEQ Assay. TCRdb retrieved this table from immuneACCESS and kept in-frame rearrangements only. Not all clones are present; in checked studies, unresolved V genes account for under half, and no reason is known for the remainder. The sample has tens of thousands of clones on record, approximately 81% of them singletons. The ten biggest clones cover about 15% of the sample.

The sequencing used CD4+ or CD8+ T cells sorted from blood, collected in a trial of the OX40 agonist ivuxolimab. This clonotype was sampled from an adult with an advanced solid tumor such as melanoma, head and neck, liver or kidney cancer.

The nucleotide sequence is given as TGTGCCAGCAGATCCGGGACAGGGAATCAGCCCCAGCATTTT. Protein translation: CASRSGTGNQPQHF. The chain links TRBV27 with TRBJ1-5; 9 bases in between match TRBD1. The junction shows trimming of 6 bases on V and 4 bases on J, and the gene matches do not reach 4 bases of it. CDR1 and CDR2, looked up from the germline V gene (reference sequence), are MNHEY and SMNVEV. The CDR3 has 14 amino acids, counting the end cysteine and phenylalanine. The retained sequence is limited to the CDR3, 42 bases, with the frame set at the first base.